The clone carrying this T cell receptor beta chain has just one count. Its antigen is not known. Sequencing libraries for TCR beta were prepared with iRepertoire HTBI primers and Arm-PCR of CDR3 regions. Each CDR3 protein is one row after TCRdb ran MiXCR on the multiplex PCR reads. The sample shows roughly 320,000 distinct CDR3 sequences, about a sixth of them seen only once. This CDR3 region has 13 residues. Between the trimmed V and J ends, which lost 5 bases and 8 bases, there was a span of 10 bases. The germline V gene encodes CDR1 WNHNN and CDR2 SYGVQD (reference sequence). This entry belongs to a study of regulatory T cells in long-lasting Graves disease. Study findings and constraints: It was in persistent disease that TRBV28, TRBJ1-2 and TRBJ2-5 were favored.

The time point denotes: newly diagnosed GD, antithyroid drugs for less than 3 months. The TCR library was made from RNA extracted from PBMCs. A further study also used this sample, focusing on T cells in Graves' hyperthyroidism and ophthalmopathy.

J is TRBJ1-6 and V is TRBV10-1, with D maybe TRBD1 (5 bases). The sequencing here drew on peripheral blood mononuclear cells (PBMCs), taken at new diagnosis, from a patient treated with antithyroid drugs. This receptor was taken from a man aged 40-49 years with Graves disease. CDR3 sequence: CASSNRQDSPLHF. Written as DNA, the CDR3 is TGCGCCAGCAGTAACAGGCAAGATTCACCCCTCCACTTT.